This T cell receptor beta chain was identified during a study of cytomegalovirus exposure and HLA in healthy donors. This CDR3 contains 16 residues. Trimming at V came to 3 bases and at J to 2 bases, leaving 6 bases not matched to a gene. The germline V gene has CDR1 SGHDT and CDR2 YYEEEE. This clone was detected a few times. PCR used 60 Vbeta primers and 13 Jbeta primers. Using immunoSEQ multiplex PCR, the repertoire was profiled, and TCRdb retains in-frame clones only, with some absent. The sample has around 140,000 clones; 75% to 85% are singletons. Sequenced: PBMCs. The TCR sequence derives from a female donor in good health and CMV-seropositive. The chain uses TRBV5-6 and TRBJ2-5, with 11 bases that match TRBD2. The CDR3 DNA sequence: TGTGCCAGCAGCTGGGGACTAGCGGCAATACAAGAGACCCAGTACTTC. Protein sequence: CASSWGLAAIQETQYF.